Following are 7 T cell receptor beta chains from one sample sequenced in a study of shared clonotypes between healthy human individuals. Measured with immunoSEQ multiplex PCR; TCRdb has only the in-frame clones, and not every one. Of approximately 2,000,000 clones in the sample, about 90% were seen once. Sequencing used naive CD4+ T cells from PBMCs. The subset denotes: CD45RA+ positively selected. The receptors were sampled from a man aged 18 to 29 in good health. Some clones in this sample may be carry-over from other donors' samples.

This rearrangement joins TRBV25-1 to TRBJ2-3; TRBD2 might be the D (6 bases). This CDR3 comprises 15 residues. The germline CDR1 and CDR2 sequences are MGHDK and SYGVNS. Trimming shortened V by 5 bases and J by 5 bases, and 17 bases separated the two germline ends. The chain's CDR3 is CASSPGPLAVDTQYF. The CDR3 DNA reads as TGTGCCAGCAGTCCAGGTCCACTAGCTGTAGATACGCAGTATTTT.

V usage is TRBV5-8 and J usage is TRBJ2-1; TRBD2 agrees at 9 bases. V gave up 1 base and J gave up 7 bases; unmatched junction bases: 9. Germline-derived CDR1 and CDR2 are SGHTS and YDEGEE. This CDR3 is 16 amino acids long. The CDR3 nucleotides are TGTGCCAGCAGCTTGATGCTAGCGGGAAGTCAGAATGAGCAGTTCTTC. This encodes CASSLMLAGSQNEQFF.

J is TRBJ2-2 and V is TRBV2; the D is unclear. The CDR3 length is 16 residues. Looked up from germline, CDR1 is SNHLY and CDR2 is FYNNEI. V gave up 2 bases and J gave up 4 bases, with 14 bases separating them. The CDR3 region is CASSERPRLVTGELFF. The CDR3 region has the DNA TGTGCCAGCAGTGAACGGCCGCGGCTGGTCACCGGGGAGCTGTTTTTT.

The V gene is TRBV18, the J gene TRBJ2-7; no clear D. The CDR3 is made up of 13 amino acids. V was shortened by 3 bases and J by 2 bases, with 8 bases between the two germline ends. Per germline, CDR1 KGHSH and CDR2 LQKENI. The CDR3: CASSPIRAYEQYF. The CDR3 nucleotides are TGTGCCAGCTCACCCATACGAGCCTACGAGCAGTACTTC.

The chain is built from TRBV14 and TRBJ2-7, with 7 bases aligning to TRBD2. From germline, CDR1 is SGHDN and CDR2 FVKESK. With 2 bases clipped from V and 10 bases from J, the junction kept 5 bases outside the gene matches. This CDR3 has 12 amino acids. The CDR3 spells CASSQQSGIQYF. The CDR3 coding sequence is TGTGCCAGCAGCCAACAAAGCGGGATACAGTACTTC.

This rearrangement joins TRBV7-2 to TRBJ2-2, with 7 bases fitting TRBD2. The V gene end was trimmed by 5 bases and the J gene end by 8 bases; junction bases not matched to a gene: 11. In germline, CDR1 is SGHTA, CDR2 FQGNSA. This CDR3 is built from 15 residues. The CDR3 loop is CASSPHLTSAGELFF. The CDR3 region has the DNA TGTGCCAGCAGCCCCCACCTAACTAGCGCTGGGGAGCTGTTTTTT.

The V and J genes are TRBV5-4 and TRBJ2-1, with 7 bases aligning to TRBD2. Losses at the gene ends were 2 bases for V and 6 bases for J; bases not matched to a gene: 11. Looked up from germline, CDR1 is SGHNT and CDR2 is YYREEE (reference sequence). CDR3 length: 16 amino acids. Here the CDR3 reads CASSFYSGRLFNEQFF. Here the CDR3 DNA reads TGTGCCAGCAGCTTCTATAGCGGGCGCCTCTTCAATGAGCAGTTCTTC. The full variable domain, with the rest looked up from reference TRBV5-4 and TRBJ2-1, is ETGVTQSPTHLIKTRGQQVTLRCSSQSGHNTVSWYQQALGQGPQFIFQYYREEENGRGNFPPRFSGLQFPNYSSELNVNALELDDSALYLCASSFYSGRLFNEQFFGPGTRLTVL.